Below, 20 T cell receptor beta chains from the same sample are listed, as sequenced in a study of blood T cell repertoires in COVID-19. Assay used: immunoSEQ multiplex PCR; TCRdb lists only in-frame clones, some missing. The data hold some 150,000 clones, with 85% observed a single time. Sequences were obtained from PBMCs or T cells enriched from blood (not recorded which). The receptors were gathered from a woman aged 40 to 55 who had recovered from COVID-19.

This sequence joins TRBV19 and TRBJ1-2, with a possible D match to TRBD1 (6 bases). CDR3 length: 17 residues. Looked up from germline, CDR1 is LNHDA and CDR2 is SQIVND (reference sequence). Trimming cost V 1 base and J 2 bases, with 17 bases left between them. The CDR3 sequence is CASSIAQITGTNYGYTF. The CDR3 DNA reads as TGTGCCAGTAGTATAGCCCAAATTACAGGGACCAACTATGGCTACACCTTC.

The chain has TRBV5-8 and TRBJ2-7; 9 bases line up with TRBD1. The CDR3 contains 13 residues. Germline values: CDR1 SGHTS, CDR2 YDEGEE. V was clipped by 0 bases and J by 12 bases; unmatched bases: 7. CDR3 DNA sequence: TGTGCCAGCAGCTTGGCAATGGGGGACAGGGTGTACTTC. Amino acid sequence: CASSLAMGDRVYF.

CDR3 coding DNA: TGTGCCAGCAGTTACGAGCGCGAGCAGTACTTC. Protein product: CASSYEREQYF. The V gene is TRBV6-5, the J gene TRBJ2-7; D unclear. V was clipped by 2 bases and J by 6 bases, with 5 bases between them. Germline CDR1 is MNHEY and CDR2 is SVGAGI. The CDR3 length is 11 residues.

This rearrangement joins TRBV6-5 to TRBJ2-1; 8 nucleotides align to TRBD2. The J segment lost 9 bases and the V segment lost 0 bases, leaving 7 bases of the junction unmatched. Germline V CDR1 and CDR2: MNHEY, SVGAGI. The CDR3 extends over 15 amino acids. In nucleotides, the CDR3 is TGTGCCAGCAGTTACTCGAGTGTCGGGGGGGGTGAGCAGTTCTTC. Its protein is CASSYSSVGGGEQFF.

Comment on this clone: Other DNA sequences within the sample encode an identical CDR3. DNA of the CDR3: TGTGCCTGGAGTGTGAGCTTATACTACGAGCAGTACTTC. As protein: CAWSVSLYYEQYF. The chain joins TRBV30 to TRBJ2-7; no clear D. CDR1 GTSNPN and CDR2 SVGIG come from the germline V gene (reference sequence). The CDR3 loop spans 13 amino acids. Trimming took 0 bases from V and 3 from J, leaving 9 bases between them.

The V and J genes are TRBV5-1 and TRBJ1-4, with no clear D. This CDR3 spans 15 amino acids. The germline gives CDR1 SGHRS, CDR2 YFSETQ. The germline V and J ends were trimmed by 0 bases and 8 bases, with 14 bases remaining between them. This CDR3 reads CASSLVAGGEEKLFF. The CDR3 DNA is TGCGCCAGCAGCTTGGTTGCAGGCGGGGAGGAAAAACTGTTTTTT.

The CDR3 DNA follows: TGTGCCAGCAGCCAACGGGGGAACTCCTACAATGAGCAGTTCTTC. Translated, it gives CASSQRGNSYNEQFF. This sequence joins TRBV14 and TRBJ2-1; a weak D match, TRBD2 (6 bases). This CDR3 spans 15 amino acids. In germline, CDR1 is SGHDN, CDR2 FVKESK. Deletions cut 2 bases from V and 0 bases from J, with 8 bases between.

The rearrangement joins TRBV3-1 (or the pseudogene TRBV3-2) to TRBJ2-7; D uncertain. This CDR3 is 14 amino acids long. V gave up 0 bases and J gave up 0 bases, with 6 bases separating them. Germline lookup yields CDR1 LGHDT and CDR2 YNNKEL (reference sequence). CDR3 sequence (DNA): TGTGCCAGCAGCCAAGAACCGAGCTCCTACGAGCAGTACTTC. Translating gives CASSQEPSSYEQYF.

A single count supports this clone. This sequence joins TRBV30 and TRBJ1-4; perhaps TRBD1 as D (6 bases). Germline assignment: CDR1 GTSNPN and CDR2 SVGIG (reference sequence). Trimming removed 5 bases from V and 5 bases from J, with 15 bases in between. The CDR3 has 14 residues. CDR3 sequence (DNA): TGTGCCTGGTGCCTGGGAGGGGGAAATGAAAAACTGTTTTTT. Its protein is CAWCLGGGNEKLFF. The whole variable domain, remainder taken from reference TRBV30 and TRBJ1-4, is SQTIHQWPATLVQPVGSPLSLECTVEGTSNPNLYWYRQAAGRGLQLLFYSVGIGQISSEVPQNLSASRPQDRQFILSSKKLLLSDSGFYLCAWCLGGGNEKLFFGSGTQLSVL.

The chain employs TRBV2 and TRBJ1-1, with D hard to call. The germline V gene has CDR1 SNHLY and CDR2 FYNNEI. The germline V and J ends were trimmed by 0 bases and 1 base, with 9 bases remaining between them. The CDR3 is 15 residues long. The CDR3 reads CASSEAVAGNTEAFF. The DNA of the CDR3 is TGTGCCAGCAGTGAAGCTGTGGCAGGGAACACTGAAGCTTTCTTT.

This chain joins TRBV7-9 and TRBJ1-2; 10 bases map to TRBD1. The V and J ends lost 10 bases and 8 bases, in that order; junction bases with no gene match: 25. The CDR3 is 18 amino acids. Germline V CDR1 and CDR2: SEHNR, FQNEAQ (reference sequence). The CDR3 sequence: CATPPHDRTGGASGGYTF. The CDR3 nucleotides read TGTGCCACCCCACCGCACGACCGGACAGGGGGAGCCAGCGGGGGCTACACCTTC.

Here the CDR3 DNA reads TGTGCCAGCAGAGGGGACAGTCCCAATCAGCCCCAGCATTTT. It encodes CASRGDSPNQPQHF. V is TRBV2 and J is TRBJ1-5, with TRBD1 identical over 7 bases. The CDR3 is 14 amino acids. Germline CDR1 SNHLY, CDR2 FYNNEI. Unmatched junction bases numbered 5, after V lost 6 bases and J lost 3 bases.

This chain connects TRBV12-5 to TRBJ2-1; 9 positions match TRBD2. Germline V gene sequence: CDR1 LGHNT, CDR2 FRNRAP. CDR3 length: 13 residues. V shed 4 bases, J shed 8 bases, and the junction held 3 bases outside the gene matches. The CDR3 region is CASGSSGRHEQFF. The CDR3 nucleotides read TGTGCTAGTGGTTCGAGCGGGAGGCATGAGCAGTTCTTC.

The chain uses TRBV24-1 and TRBJ1-2; 7 nucleotides align to TRBD1. The length of the CDR3 is 14 residues. Germline lookup yields CDR1 KGHDR and CDR2 SFDVKD. Trimming cost V 5 bases and J 5 bases; bases outside gene matches: 7. CDR3 in DNA: TGTGCCACCAGTGTCAGGACAGGATCGTATGGCTACACCTTC. Its protein is CATSVRTGSYGYTF.

The chain links TRBV27 to TRBJ1-1; D may be TRBD1 (5 bases). The CDR3 totals 12 residues. The germline V and J ends were trimmed by 6 bases and 5 bases, with 10 bases remaining between them. Germline V lookup: CDR1 MNHEY, CDR2 SMNVEV (reference sequence). CDR3 region: CASRREGTEAFF. Written as DNA, the CDR3 is TGTGCCAGCAGACGGGAGGGGACTGAAGCTTTCTTT.

The chain uses TRBV29-1 and TRBJ2-1, with 11 bases matching TRBD2. J gave up 6 bases and V 4 bases, and 11 bases lay outside the gene matches. Germline V lookup: CDR1 SQVTM, CDR2 ANQGSEA. The CDR3 totals 16 residues. CDR3 sequence: CSVANRLAGGPNEQFF. The CDR3 bases are TGCAGCGTTGCCAACCGGCTAGCGGGGGGCCCCAATGAGCAGTTCTTC.

This chain connects TRBV6-5 to TRBJ2-5; D might be TRBD2 (5 bases). The CDR3 totals 14 residues. From germline, CDR1 is MNHEY and CDR2 SVGAGI. Trimming removed 6 bases from V and 1 base from J, with 12 bases in between. The CDR3 coding sequence is TGTGCCAGCAGCCCGTTTCTAGCCCAAGAGACCCAGTACTTC. It specifies CASSPFLAQETQYF.

This rearrangement joins TRBV21-1 to TRBJ2-3; TRBD2 is the table's D call, not checked against the DNA. TRBV21-1 counts as a pseudogene. The CDR3 is 17 amino acids. The CDR3 here is CASSKEEGLLAPDTQYF. DNA for the CDR3: TGTGCCAGCAGCAAAGAGGAGGGATTACTAGCCCCAGATACGCAGTATTTT.

The chain links TRBV5-4 to TRBJ1-1; 9 nucleotides align to TRBD1. CDR3 size: 16 residues. The germline V gene has CDR1 SGHNT and CDR2 YYREEE (reference sequence). The trim removed 4 bases at V and 4 bases at J, leaving 11 bases unmatched. As DNA, the CDR3 is TGTGCCAGCAGCCCCGGGACAGGGTACAGTCCCACTGAAGCTTTCTTT. Protein product: CASSPGTGYSPTEAFF.

The CDR3 DNA reads TGTGCCAGCAGTTACTCGATAAGCAGGGTGAACACTGAAGCTTTCTTT. Protein product: CASSYSISRVNTEAFF. The V call is TRBV6-5, the J call TRBJ1-1, with TRBD1 as a possible D gene (5 bases). V lost 0 bases, J lost 0 bases, and 11 bases lay in between. The germline V gene encodes CDR1 MNHEY and CDR2 SVGAGI. The CDR3 loop spans 16 amino acids.